This is a list of T cell receptor beta chains from one sample in a study of cytomegalovirus exposure and HLA in healthy donors. Method: immunoSEQ multiplex PCR; TCRdb's copy keeps in-frame clones and lacks some. Among approximately 150,000 clones listed, roughly 78% were seen once. Sample: PBMCs. Source of these receptors: a middle-aged man in good health and CMV-seronegative. Both conserved end residues are part of each CDR3. The D gene is left open where the match is weak. The size entry is marked missing in some rows and otherwise reads once, few, many or a size class.

CDR3 protein: CASSPKTSGSLGEQYF
CDR3 DNA: TGTGCCAGCAGTCCCAAGACTAGCGGGAGTCTCGGGGAGCAGTACTTC
D gene: TRBD2
V gene: TRBV7-9
clone size: .
J gene: TRBJ2-5

CDR3 protein: CASSPLPSENEQFF
CDR3 DNA: TGTGCCAGCTCACCCCTGCCCTCGGAGAATGAGCAGTTCTTC
D gene: .
V gene: TRBV18
clone size: .
J gene: TRBJ2-1

CDR3 protein: CASSPGTGRHEQYF
CDR3 DNA: TGCGCCAGCAGCCCCGGGACAGGGAGGCACGAGCAGTACTTC
D gene: TRBD1
V gene: TRBV5-1
clone size: .
J gene: TRBJ2-7

CDR3 protein: CASIGQGRTDTQYF
CDR3 DNA: TGCGCCAGCATCGGACAGGGTCGCACAGATACGCAGTATTTT
D gene: TRBD1
V gene: TRBV5-1
clone size: .
J gene: TRBJ2-3

CDR3 protein: CASSLWASGSGTDTQYF
CDR3 DNA: TGTGCCAGCAGTTTATGGGCTAGCGGGAGTGGGACAGATACGCAGTATTTT
D gene: TRBD2
V gene: TRBV28
clone size: few
J gene: TRBJ2-3

CDR3 protein: CASSLSGANNEQFF
CDR3 DNA: TGTGCCAGCAGCCTTAGCGGGGCCAACAATGAGCAGTTCTTC
D gene: TRBD2
V gene: TRBV6-4
clone size: .
J gene: TRBJ2-1

CDR3 protein: CASSPPQGGNYGYTF
CDR3 DNA: TGCGCCAGCAGCCCCCCACAGGGGGGGAACTATGGCTACACCTTC
D gene: TRBD1
V gene: TRBV4-1
clone size: .
J gene: TRBJ1-2

CDR3 protein: CASSPQITNTEAFF
CDR3 DNA: TGTGCCAGCTCACCTCAGATAACGAACACTGAAGCTTTCTTT
D gene: .
V gene: TRBV18
clone size: .
J gene: TRBJ1-1

CDR3 protein: CASRRQGSNQPQHF
CDR3 DNA: TGTGCCAGCAGAAGACAGGGGAGCAATCAGCCCCAGCATTTT
D gene: TRBD1
V gene: TRBV6-1
clone size: .
J gene: TRBJ1-5

CDR3 protein: CASRKAGTGGGYTF
CDR3 DNA: TGTGCCAGCAGAAAAGCCGGGACAGGGGGTGGCTACACCTTC
D gene: TRBD1
V gene: TRBV28
clone size: few
J gene: TRBJ1-2

CDR3 protein: CASSVVGWEVGFPIEAKNSQYF
CDR3 DNA: TGTGCCAGCAGCGTAGTCGGGTGGGAGGTTGGTTTCCCCATTGAGGCCAAAAACAGTCAGTACTTC
D gene: .
V gene: TRBV9
clone size: few
J gene: TRBJ2-4

CDR3 protein: CASSAIRGPYEQYF
CDR3 DNA: TGTGCCAGCAGTGCTATTAGGGGGCCCTACGAGCAGTACTTC
D gene: TRBD1
V gene: TRBV6-1
clone size: .
J gene: TRBJ2-7

CDR3 protein: CASSLGEVNQPQHF
CDR3 DNA: TGCGCCAGCAGCTTAGGAGAGGTGAATCAGCCCCAGCATTTT
D gene: .
V gene: TRBV5-1
clone size: .
J gene: TRBJ1-5

CDR3 protein: CASKQGASTEAFF
CDR3 DNA: TGTGCCAGCAAACAGGGGGCGAGTACTGAAGCTTTCTTT
D gene: TRBD1
V gene: TRBV27
clone size: once
J gene: TRBJ1-1

CDR3 protein: CASSLQDPKGKDSQYF
CDR3 DNA: TGTGCCAGCAGTTTACAGGACCCTAAGGGTAAAGACAGTCAGTACTTC
D gene: .
V gene: TRBV28
clone size: .
J gene: TRBJ2-4

CDR3 protein: CASQKGDPGTWWSGANGLTF
CDR3 DNA: TGCGCCAGCCAAAAGGGGGACCCAGGAACTTGGTGGTCTGGGGCCAACGGCCTGACTTTC
D gene: .
V gene: TRBV5-1
clone size: .
J gene: TRBJ2-6

CDR3 protein: CASSFGQSNEQYF
CDR3 DNA: TGCGCCAGCAGCTTTGGACAATCTAACGAGCAGTACTTC
D gene: .
V gene: TRBV5-1
clone size: .
J gene: TRBJ2-7

CDR3 protein: CASSFQGLNTGELFF
CDR3 DNA: TGTGCCAGCAGCTTTCAGGGTTTGAACACCGGGGAGCTGTTTTTT
D gene: .
V gene: TRBV7-2
clone size: .
J gene: TRBJ2-2